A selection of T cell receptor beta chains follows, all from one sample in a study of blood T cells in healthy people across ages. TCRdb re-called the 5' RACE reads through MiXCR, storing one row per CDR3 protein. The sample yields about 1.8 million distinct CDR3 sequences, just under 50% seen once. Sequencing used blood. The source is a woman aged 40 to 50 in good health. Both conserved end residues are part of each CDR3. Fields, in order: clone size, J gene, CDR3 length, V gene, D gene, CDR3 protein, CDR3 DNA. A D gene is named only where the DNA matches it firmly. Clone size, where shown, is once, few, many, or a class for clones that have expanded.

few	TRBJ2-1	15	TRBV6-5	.	CASSYSEGIYNEQFF	TGTGCCAGCAGTTACTCGGAGGGGATCTACAATGAGCAGTTCTTC
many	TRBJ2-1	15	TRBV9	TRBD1	CASSQGQSSYNEQFF	TGTGCCAGCAGCCAGGGACAGAGCTCCTACAATGAGCAGTTCTTC
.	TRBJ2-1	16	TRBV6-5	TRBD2	CASKLAGGGGVNEQFF	TGTGCCAGCAAGCTAGCGGGGGGCGGTGGGGTTAATGAGCAGTTCTTC
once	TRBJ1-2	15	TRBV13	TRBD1	CASSPGTESSYGYTF	TGTGCCAGCAGCCCCGGGACAGAGTCCTCCTATGGCTACACCTTC
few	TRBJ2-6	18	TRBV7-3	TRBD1	CASSFRTGAGSGANVLTF	TGTGCCAGCAGCTTCCGGACAGGGGCGGGCTCTGGGGCCAACGTCCTGACTTTC
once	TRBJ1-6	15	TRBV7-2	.	CASSLARRDNSPLHF	TGTGCCAGCAGCTTAGCGCGCAGGGATAATTCACCCCTCCACTTT
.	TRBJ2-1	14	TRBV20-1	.	CSARGGSGRNEQFF	TGCAGTGCTAGAGGGGGGTCGGGTCGGAATGAGCAGTTCTTC
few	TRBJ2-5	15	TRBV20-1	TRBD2	CSARTSGSTVETQYF	TGCAGTGCGAGGACTAGCGGGAGTACGGTGGAGACCCAGTACTTC
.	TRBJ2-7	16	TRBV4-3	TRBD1	CASSQDPRTGSYEQYF	TGCGCCAGCAGCCAAGATCCCAGGACAGGGTCCTACGAGCAGTACTTC
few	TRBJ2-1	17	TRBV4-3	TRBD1	CASSQRGNRGLFNEQFF	TGCGCCAGCAGCCAACGGGGTAACAGGGGGTTATTCAATGAGCAGTTCTTC